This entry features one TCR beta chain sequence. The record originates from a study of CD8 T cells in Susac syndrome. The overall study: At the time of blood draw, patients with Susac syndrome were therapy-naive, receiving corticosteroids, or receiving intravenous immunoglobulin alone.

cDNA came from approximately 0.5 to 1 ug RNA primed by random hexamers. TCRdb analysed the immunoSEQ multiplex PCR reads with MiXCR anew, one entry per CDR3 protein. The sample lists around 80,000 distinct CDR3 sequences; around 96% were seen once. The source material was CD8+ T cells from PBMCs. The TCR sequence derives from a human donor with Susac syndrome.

The CDR3 nucleotides are TGTGCCATCAGCGGGATGACAGGGAACGGGGCCAACGTCCTGACTTTC. Amino acid sequence: CAISGMTGNGANVLTF. The chain recombines TRBV10-3 with TRBJ2-6; 7 nucleotides agree with TRBD1. The germline CDR1 and CDR2 sequences are ENHRY and SYGVKD. The ends lost 6 bases at V and 4 bases at J; junction bases unmatched: 9. This CDR3 region has 16 residues.